This T cell receptor beta chain was found in a study of T cell clonality in common variable immunodeficiency. CDR3 size: 14 residues. From germline, CDR1 is LGHNA and CDR2 YNFKEQ. CVID and control samples used equivalent genomic DNA input. Repertoires were generated with immunoSEQ multiplex PCR, while TCRdb's copy carries only in-frame clones and drops some. Listed for the sample are some 80,000 clones, none seen a single time. This clone appeared many times. Its antigen is as yet unknown. One end of the junction varies from germline; a read error may be responsible. The read gets to within 3 residues of the CDR3 end, and the germline J gene fills in the rest. Study-wide results and limits: Common variable immunodeficiency TCR beta sequences reportedly had fewer deletions and N-nucleotide insertions. CVID subjects had higher TCRbeta clonality than healthy controls, most marked in about a third. T cell subpopulation sequencing would be needed to explain CVID clonality.

V and J are TRBV4-2 and TRBJ2-3; 7 nucleotides agree with TRBD1. The sequenced sample consisted of peripheral blood mononuclear cells. The sequence derives from a person aged 18-70 years in good health. The part of the CDR3 DNA that was read is TGCGCCAGCAGCCAGGCTTTACAGGGGGATACG. Its protein product is CASSQALQGDT. Given in full, the CDR3 is CASSQALQGDTQYF.